The clone carrying this TCR beta chain was recorded at least ten times. This specimen comes from a study of T cells in Graves' hyperthyroidism and ophthalmopathy. Authors of the study amplified TCR beta CDR3 regions from RNA transcripts. HTBI primers were employed in a first-round RT-PCR of the TCR CDR3. TCRdb fed the multiplex PCR reads into MiXCR, producing one record per CDR3 protein. The sample holds over 300,000 distinct CDR3 sequences, around 13% seen once. This CDR3 region has 14 residues. Germline-derived CDR1 and CDR2 are ENHRY and SYGVKD. Deletions cut 3 bases from V and 0 bases from J, with 8 bases between.

The chain employs TRBV10-3 and TRBJ1-1; unclear D gene. This TCR was sampled from a woman in her sixties or seventies with Graves' hyperthyroidism. The sequencing sample was made of blood. The CDR3 DNA is TGTGCCATCAGTGAAGGAGGAATGAACACTGAAGCTTTCTTT. Its translation: CAISEGGMNTEAFF.